This T cell receptor beta chain is drawn from a study of blood T cell repertoires in COVID-19 (dated by TCRdb to about 2020). Regarding the complete study: Samples from collaborators originated in the United States, Italy and Spain and spanned both the acute and convalescent phases of COVID-19. HLA class I and class II types, where available, came from metadata supplied by the sample provider rather than from assay-based typing. The prospective study material was composed of cDNA or gDNA derived from T cells, B-cell-depleted T cells, or PBMCs. Nearly every sample came with metadata listing a de-identified subject ID, COVID-19 status, age in years and sex. A freely available public database, intended as a resource for researchers studying the immune response to SARS-CoV-2, is where the repertoires were released. The samples were drawn from the first 160 participants of the ongoing ImmuneRACE study and from 950 to 1,500 subjects provided by 6 global collaborators. Subjects who had been exposed to COVID-19, were actively infected with it, or had recovered from it provided the deeply sampled blood TCRbeta repertoires that made up the dataset. On the study overall, not on this receptor specifically: The amount of clinical and demographic metadata varied by source and participant and was provided uncurated.

In the prospective study, participants were 18 to 89 years old, resided in 24 geographic areas of the United States, and were enrolled through a virtual design. In the prospective study, participants were assigned to cohorts based on the clinical history participants reported in a screening survey and a study questionnaire. Recovered participants in ImmuneRACE Cohort 3 were defined by two consecutive negative NP/OP PCR tests, clearance by a healthcare professional, or resolution of symptoms. Mobile phlebotomists in the prospective study collected whole blood, serum and a nasopharyngeal or oropharyngeal swab from every participant. Prospective study participants could optionally give additional blood draws and questionnaires over an approximately 2-month period. Prospective study blood samples were shipped either frozen or at room temperature before DNA extraction. Clipping removes 0 bases from V and 5 bases from J, with 3 as the unmatched junction base count. CDR3 length: 15 amino acids, cysteine to phenylalanine. The CDR3 DNA has 45 bases and is translated from base 1. The germline V gene (reference sequence) provides CDR1 MNHNY and CDR2 SVGAGI.

On this clone: Its specific antigen is unknown. One base away there is no much larger clone; base qualities are not given.

The immunoSEQ Assay, a bias-controlled multiplex PCR, was used to amplify TCRbeta CDR3 regions from genomic DNA. The study's own analysis went as follows. Within the assay, amplification of reference gene primers was used to estimate how many nucleated cells each sample contained. Sequence reads were collapsed and filtered to measure the absolute abundance of every unique TCRbeta CDR3 rearrangement. For each sample, productive Simpson clonality was calculated by taking the square root of Simpson's diversity index across productive rearrangements. The table was pulled from immuneACCESS by TCRdb, which kept in-frame rearrangements only. Such tables lose some clones; where checked, under half of the loss comes from unresolved V genes, and the rest has no known cause. Clone size and V and J calls were adopted from that table, with D and trimming inferred from the DNA. This sample comprises about 400,000 clones, roughly 90% of them detected only once. In total, the top ten clones hold less than 2% of the sample.

The rearrangement joined TRBV6-6 to TRBJ1-5, and TRBD1 aligns with 8 junction nucleotides. The sequencing input was PBMCs or T cells enriched from blood (not recorded which). This clonotype was obtained from a woman aged 30 to 39 who had recovered from COVID-19. The sequenced DNA: TGTGCCAGCAGTTACTCCGGACAGGGCCATCAGCCCCAGCATTTT. Its translation reads: CASSYSGQGHQPQHF.